This TCR beta chain was found in a study of post-analysis software for immune sequencing data. The study, taken as a whole, reports: Patients used about 5 TRBV segments, including TRBV5-6, TRBV5-1 and TRBV20-1, more often than controls.

The TCR beta cDNA libraries carried unique molecular identifiers. TCRdb processed the PCR reads anew with MiXCR; each CDR3 protein has one entry. The sample includes over 250,000 distinct CDR3 sequences, 35% to 40% of them seen just once. The CDR3 loop spans 15 amino acids. Per the germline V gene, CDR1 is SGHRS and CDR2 is YFSETQ. V shed 5 bases and J 4 bases; nucleotides not matched to a gene: 11. This clonotype was observed a single time. Its antigen is currently unknown. This TCR was sampled from a girl aged 10 to 17 with multiple sclerosis. Sequences were obtained from blood. The V gene is TRBV5-1, the J gene TRBJ2-5; TRBD1 aligns across 7 bases. CDR3 in DNA: TGCGCCAGCAGTACGACAGGGCTCGGAGGAGAGACCCAGTACTTC. Translated: CASSTTGLGGETQYF.